This is a list of T cell receptor beta chains from one sample in a study of Graves' ophthalmopathy and Graves' hyperthyroidism. TCRdb re-analysed the multiplex PCR reads in MiXCR, keeping a single row per CDR3 protein. The table has just over 600,000 distinct CDR3 sequences, 20% to 25% seen once. What was sequenced was peripheral blood. These receptors all come from a woman aged 18 to 35 with stable Graves' hyperthyroidism. Some clones in this sample may be carry-over from other donors' samples. The CDR3 runs from the conserved cysteine through the conserved F or W.

V,CDR3
TRBV6-2/TRBV6-3,CASSYRTAHQPQHF
TRBV2,CASSDSYYEQYF
TRBV2,CASNGDRLYEQYF
TRBV27,CASSTQGEDTEAFF
TRBV11-2,CASSRNWDSQETQYF
TRBV20-1,CSAADRGGNQPQHF
TRBV5-1,CASSPGTGNIQYF
TRBV5-1,CASSSTSGGANTGELFF
TRBV12-3/TRBV12-4,CASSLVTGGAYEQYF
TRBV19,CASSREGGGYTEAFF
TRBV9,CASSVLPTGLAEAFF
TRBV19,CASSDPTANTEAFF
TRBV19,CASSIERMNTEAFF
TRBV11-2,CASSFLLGIAAGEDYGYTF
TRBV13,CASSLGLVTGDSPLHF
TRBV7-8,CASSFRDSVPYGYTF
TRBV5-5,CASSKDSFNQPQHF
TRBV9,CASSVEGQGQVQYF
TRBV7-8,CASSWDKGIHYGYTF
TRBV25-1,CASSENMPNPGQRSGANVLTF
TRBV9,CASSPAIGLGETQYF
TRBV19,CASSPDRTSYEQYF
TRBV27,CASSSRDRGPVGTEAFF
TRBV6-1,CASSPPRSSYEQYF
TRBV18,CASSPRSERNTIYF
TRBV6-2/TRBV6-3,CASSYSGLGEQYF
TRBV7-3,CASSLGQAYSYEQYF
TRBV20-1,CSAPRLAGQETQYF
TRBV6-1,CASRETWATYEQYF
TRBV20-1,CSASREWEQYF